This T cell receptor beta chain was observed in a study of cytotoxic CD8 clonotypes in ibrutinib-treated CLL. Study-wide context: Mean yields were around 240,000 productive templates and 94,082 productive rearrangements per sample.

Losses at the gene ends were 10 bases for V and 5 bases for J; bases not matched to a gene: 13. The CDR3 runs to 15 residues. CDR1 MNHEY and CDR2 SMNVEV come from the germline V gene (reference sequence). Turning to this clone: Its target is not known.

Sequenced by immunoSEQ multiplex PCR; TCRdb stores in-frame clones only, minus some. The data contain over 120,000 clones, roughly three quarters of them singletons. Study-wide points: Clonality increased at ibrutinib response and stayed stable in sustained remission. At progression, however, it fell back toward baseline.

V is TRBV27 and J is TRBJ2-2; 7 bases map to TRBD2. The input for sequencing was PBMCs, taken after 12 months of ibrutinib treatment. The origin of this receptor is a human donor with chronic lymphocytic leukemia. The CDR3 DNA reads TGTGCCACCAGCCTCAGGCGGGGAGGGACCGGGGAGCTGTTTTTT. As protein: CATSLRRGGTGELFF.